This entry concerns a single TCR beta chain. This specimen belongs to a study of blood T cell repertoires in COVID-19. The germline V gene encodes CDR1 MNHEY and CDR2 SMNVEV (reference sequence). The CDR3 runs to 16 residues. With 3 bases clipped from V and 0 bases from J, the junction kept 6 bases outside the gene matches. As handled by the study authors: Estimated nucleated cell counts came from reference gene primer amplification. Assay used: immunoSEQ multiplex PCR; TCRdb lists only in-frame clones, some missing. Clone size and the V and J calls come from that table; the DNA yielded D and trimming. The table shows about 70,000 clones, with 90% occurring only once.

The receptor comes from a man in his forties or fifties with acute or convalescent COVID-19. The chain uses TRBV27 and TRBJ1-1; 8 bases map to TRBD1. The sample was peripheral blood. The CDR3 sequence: CASSFSTGGVNTEAFF. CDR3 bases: TGTGCCAGCAGTTTCTCCACAGGGGGGGTGAACACTGAAGCTTTCTTT.